This T cell receptor beta chain was found in a study of blood T cell repertoires in COVID-19. The wider study: The study drew acute and convalescent COVID-19 samples from the United States, Italy and Spain. PBMCs, B-cell-depleted T cells, or T cells provided the cDNA or gDNA that made up the material.

This clone was seen just once. Per the study methods: Nucleated cell number was recorded as an estimate derived from reference gene primer amplification. Using immunoSEQ multiplex PCR, the repertoire was profiled, and TCRdb retains in-frame clones only, with some absent. The D gene and trimming were derived from the DNA, and the V and J assignments and clone size from that table. The sample shows tens of thousands of clones, approximately 88% of them seen only once. The sequence was obtained from a woman aged 55-70 years with COVID-19, enrolled during active disease. Specimen: peripheral blood.

The CDR3 is CASSPEGTAQETQYF. The CDR3, as DNA: TGTGCCAGCTCACCGGAAGGGACAGCCCAAGAGACCCAGTACTTC. The chain carries TRBV18 and TRBJ2-5, with 7 bases matching TRBD1. CDR1 and CDR2 from the germline V gene are KGHSH and LQKENI. There are 15 residues in the CDR3. V lost 3 bases to trimming and J lost 1 base; unmatched junction nucleotides: 5.